These T cell receptor beta chains were read from a single sample in a study of blood T cells in healthy people across ages. One entry per CDR3 protein results from TCRdb running MiXCR on the 5' RACE reads. The sample contains about 1.4 million distinct CDR3 sequences, around 59% of which appear only once. Sequenced input: blood. These receptors all come from a man aged 18 to 29 in good health. Each CDR3 is given with its conserved first and last residue. The order of the fields is CDR3 DNA, CDR3 protein, clone size, J gene, D gene, V gene. The D gene is left open where the match is weak. For some rows the clone size is stated as once, few or many, or as a class when expanded; others skip it.

CDR3 DNA: TGCAGCGTCGCGCCGGGGGCGGGGGGGTTGACAGATACGCAGTATTTT; CDR3 protein: CSVAPGAGGLTDTQYF; clone size: .; J gene: TRBJ2-3; D gene: TRBD2; V gene: TRBV29-1
CDR3 DNA: TGTGCCAGCAGGGTACAGGAGGGTTATCAGCCCCAGCATTTT; CDR3 protein: CASRVQEGYQPQHF; clone size: .; J gene: TRBJ1-5; D gene: .; V gene: TRBV28
CDR3 DNA: TGTGCCGGGTCTGACAATTACAATGAGCAGTTCTTC; CDR3 protein: CAGSDNYNEQFF; clone size: .; J gene: TRBJ2-1; D gene: .; V gene: TRBV28
CDR3 DNA: TGTGCCAGCAGTTCCAGGGGGCCTTCACCCCTCCACTTT; CDR3 protein: CASSSRGPSPLHF; clone size: .; J gene: TRBJ1-6; D gene: TRBD1; V gene: TRBV6-5
CDR3 DNA: TGTGCCAGCAGCTCTTCCGGCGGGGGGAATACCTACGAGCAGTACTTC; CDR3 protein: CASSSSGGGNTYEQYF; clone size: few; J gene: TRBJ2-7; D gene: TRBD2; V gene: TRBV7-2
CDR3 DNA: TGTGCCACCATGCTGACTAGCGGGAGGTGGAATGAGCAGTTCTTC; CDR3 protein: CATMLTSGRWNEQFF; clone size: .; J gene: TRBJ2-1; D gene: TRBD2; V gene: TRBV6-5
CDR3 DNA: TGCGCCAGCAGCTTGGTGGCAGGATGTGACTACACCTTC; CDR3 protein: CASSLVAGCDYTF; clone size: .; J gene: TRBJ1-2; D gene: .; V gene: TRBV5-1
CDR3 DNA: TGTGCCAGCAGGGAACCGGGACAGGGTTTACTCTCACCCCTCCACTTT; CDR3 protein: CASREPGQGLLSPLHF; clone size: .; J gene: TRBJ1-6; D gene: TRBD1; V gene: TRBV12-3/TRBV12-4
CDR3 DNA: TGTGCCAGCAGCCCGCACTTTATGGATACGCAGTATTTT; CDR3 protein: CASSPHFMDTQYF; clone size: .; J gene: TRBJ2-3; D gene: .; V gene: TRBV12-3/TRBV12-4
CDR3 DNA: TGCAGTGCTGGCCATGTCCAGTACTATGGTGGCTACACCTTC; CDR3 protein: CSAGHVQYYGGYTF; clone size: .; J gene: TRBJ1-2; D gene: .; V gene: TRBV20-1
CDR3 DNA: TGTGCCAGCAGTACCTGGGTGGACTCACCCCTCCACTTT; CDR3 protein: CASSTWVDSPLHF; clone size: few; J gene: TRBJ1-6; D gene: .; V gene: TRBV12-3/TRBV12-4
CDR3 DNA: TGCGCCAGCAGCCAATTCACAGGGGTTCGGTCACCCCTCCACTTT; CDR3 protein: CASSQFTGVRSPLHF; clone size: .; J gene: TRBJ1-6; D gene: TRBD1; V gene: TRBV4-3
CDR3 DNA: TGCAGTGCTAGAGATAGACAGGGTTGGTTAAATGGCTACACCTTC; CDR3 protein: CSARDRQGWLNGYTF; clone size: .; J gene: TRBJ1-2; D gene: TRBD1; V gene: TRBV20-1
CDR3 DNA: TGCAGTACTCCTCGTCCCGCTCCCCTAGCAGATACGCAGTATTTT; CDR3 protein: CSTPRPAPLADTQYF; clone size: .; J gene: TRBJ2-3; D gene: .; V gene: TRBV20-1
CDR3 DNA: TGTGCCAGCATTTTAGGTGGCCAGGGGGACAAGTTCTTC; CDR3 protein: CASILGGQGDKFF; clone size: .; J gene: TRBJ2-1; D gene: TRBD1; V gene: TRBV12-3/TRBV12-4
CDR3 DNA: TGTGCCAGCAGCTTAGATAGCGGGACTAGCATGAATGAGCAGTTCTTC; CDR3 protein: CASSLDSGTSMNEQFF; clone size: few; J gene: TRBJ2-1; D gene: TRBD2; V gene: TRBV7-2
CDR3 DNA: TGTGCCAGCCTCGGGACAGGTAACGAGCAGTACTTC; CDR3 protein: CASLGTGNEQYF; clone size: .; J gene: TRBJ2-7; D gene: TRBD1; V gene: TRBV28
CDR3 DNA: TGTGCCAGCAGCATACTGGACAGCTCCTACGAGCAGTACTTC; CDR3 protein: CASSILDSSYEQYF; clone size: .; J gene: TRBJ2-7; D gene: .; V gene: TRBV7-9
CDR3 DNA: TGTGCCAGCAGGGGAATTCTCTCCCCCGATGCGCAGTATTTT; CDR3 protein: CASRGILSPDAQYF; clone size: .; J gene: TRBJ2-3; D gene: .; V gene: TRBV27
CDR3 DNA: TGTGCCAGCAGCTTAGGAACTTTGGATACGCAGTATTTT; CDR3 protein: CASSLGTLDTQYF; clone size: .; J gene: TRBJ2-3; D gene: .; V gene: TRBV11-2
CDR3 DNA: TGCAGTGCCCTACAGGACAGTCAAGAGACCCAGTACTTC; CDR3 protein: CSALQDSQETQYF; clone size: few; J gene: TRBJ2-5; D gene: .; V gene: TRBV20-1
CDR3 DNA: TGCGCCAGCAGCCAAGAAGGCACAGCTGGCTACACCTTC; CDR3 protein: CASSQEGTAGYTF; clone size: few; J gene: TRBJ1-2; D gene: .; V gene: TRBV4-3
CDR3 DNA: TGCGCCAGCAGCCAAACGGGGCCCATGCACTCCTACGAGCAGTACTTC; CDR3 protein: CASSQTGPMHSYEQYF; clone size: once; J gene: TRBJ2-7; D gene: .; V gene: TRBV4-1
CDR3 DNA: TGTGCCAGCAGCCCTGCGGGGGGCCATGGCTACACCTTC; CDR3 protein: CASSPAGGHGYTF; clone size: .; J gene: TRBJ1-2; D gene: .; V gene: TRBV12-3/TRBV12-4
CDR3 DNA: TGTGCCAGCAGTCCCACCTTAGGACAGGGTCCCTACGAGCAGTACTTC; CDR3 protein: CASSPTLGQGPYEQYF; clone size: .; J gene: TRBJ2-7; D gene: TRBD1; V gene: TRBV27
CDR3 DNA: TGTGCCAGCGGGGGCGGGTTCCAAGAGACCCAGTACTTC; CDR3 protein: CASGGGFQETQYF; clone size: few; J gene: TRBJ2-5; D gene: .; V gene: TRBV12-3/TRBV12-4
CDR3 DNA: TGCAGTGCTAGAGATTCGGACTTCATCGATACGCAGTATTTT; CDR3 protein: CSARDSDFIDTQYF; clone size: .; J gene: TRBJ2-3; D gene: .; V gene: TRBV20-1
CDR3 DNA: TGTGCCAGCAGCCAAGAAGGGGCTGGGCTAGCGGGAGACACCAGTAGCACAGATACGCAGTATTTT; CDR3 protein: CASSQEGAGLAGDTSSTDTQYF; clone size: .; J gene: TRBJ2-3; D gene: TRBD2; V gene: TRBV3-1
CDR3 DNA: TGCAGCGTTGGGGATGATGTGGTGGGGTCGCCAGCGACGTACTTC; CDR3 protein: CSVGDDVVGSPATYF; clone size: few; J gene: TRBJ2-5; D gene: .; V gene: TRBV29-1
CDR3 DNA: TGTGCCAGCAGTTGGACGGACAGGGGGTACGAGCAGTACTTC; CDR3 protein: CASSWTDRGYEQYF; clone size: .; J gene: TRBJ2-7; D gene: TRBD1; V gene: TRBV28
CDR3 DNA: TGCGCCAGCAGCCAAGTCCCATTCTCAGGACAGGGTTTCGGAAACACCATATATTTT; CDR3 protein: CASSQVPFSGQGFGNTIYF; clone size: .; J gene: TRBJ1-3; D gene: TRBD1; V gene: TRBV4-1
CDR3 DNA: TGTGCCAGCAGTAACCAAAGGAGGGACAGGGGGCAAACAGATACGCAGTATTTT; CDR3 protein: CASSNQRRDRGQTDTQYF; clone size: few; J gene: TRBJ2-3; D gene: TRBD1; V gene: TRBV25-1
CDR3 DNA: TGCAGTGCTAGAGATAAGGGGAACACTGAAGCTTTCTTT; CDR3 protein: CSARDKGNTEAFF; clone size: .; J gene: TRBJ1-1; D gene: .; V gene: TRBV20-1
CDR3 DNA: TGTGCCAGCAGCCCAGGGGGGGGGTGGAACACTGAAGCTTTCTTT; CDR3 protein: CASSPGGGWNTEAFF; clone size: .; J gene: TRBJ1-1; D gene: TRBD1; V gene: TRBV7-2
CDR3 DNA: TGTGCCATCAGTGAGGACTCCAGATCACGCGAGCAGTACTTC; CDR3 protein: CAISEDSRSREQYF; clone size: .; J gene: TRBJ2-7; D gene: .; V gene: TRBV10-3
CDR3 DNA: TGTGCCAGCAGCTTGGTTGAGAGGAGGAACGAGCAGTACTTC; CDR3 protein: CASSLVERRNEQYF; clone size: .; J gene: TRBJ2-7; D gene: .; V gene: TRBV5-5